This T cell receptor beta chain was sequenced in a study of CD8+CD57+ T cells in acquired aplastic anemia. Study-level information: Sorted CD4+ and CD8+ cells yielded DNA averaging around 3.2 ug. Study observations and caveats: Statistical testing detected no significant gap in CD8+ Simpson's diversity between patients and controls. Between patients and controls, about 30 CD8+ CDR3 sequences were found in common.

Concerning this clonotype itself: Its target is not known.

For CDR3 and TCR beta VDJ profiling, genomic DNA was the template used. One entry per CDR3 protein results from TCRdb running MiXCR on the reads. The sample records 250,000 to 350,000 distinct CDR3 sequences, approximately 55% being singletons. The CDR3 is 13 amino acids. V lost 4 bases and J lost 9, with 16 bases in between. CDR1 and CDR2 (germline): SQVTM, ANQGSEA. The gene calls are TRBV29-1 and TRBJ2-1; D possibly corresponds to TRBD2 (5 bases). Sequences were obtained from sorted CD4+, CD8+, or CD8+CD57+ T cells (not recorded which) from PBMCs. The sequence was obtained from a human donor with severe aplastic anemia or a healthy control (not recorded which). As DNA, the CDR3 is TGCAGCGTTGGTAAGCGGCAGGACTCTGAGCAGTTCTTC. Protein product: CSVGKRQDSEQFF.